This entry features one TCR beta chain sequence. This sample is part of a study of blood T cell repertoires in COVID-19. Profiling relied on immunoSEQ multiplex PCR, and the TCRdb table lists in-frame clones only, not all of them. The sample has under 300,000 clones; 85% to 90% are singletons. Germline CDR1 and CDR2: SGHAT and FQNNGV. The length of the CDR3 is 16 residues. The V end was cut by 0 bases, the J end by 6 bases, with 12 bases between. The V gene is TRBV11-2, the J gene TRBJ1-6, with D possibly being TRBD1 (5 bases). The clonotype originates from a middle-aged woman with acute or convalescent COVID-19. Sequencing input: peripheral blood. The CDR3 protein is CASSLDRGYGNSPLHF. CDR3 nucleotides: TGTGCCAGCAGCTTAGATCGGGGGTATGGTAATTCACCCCTCCACTTT.